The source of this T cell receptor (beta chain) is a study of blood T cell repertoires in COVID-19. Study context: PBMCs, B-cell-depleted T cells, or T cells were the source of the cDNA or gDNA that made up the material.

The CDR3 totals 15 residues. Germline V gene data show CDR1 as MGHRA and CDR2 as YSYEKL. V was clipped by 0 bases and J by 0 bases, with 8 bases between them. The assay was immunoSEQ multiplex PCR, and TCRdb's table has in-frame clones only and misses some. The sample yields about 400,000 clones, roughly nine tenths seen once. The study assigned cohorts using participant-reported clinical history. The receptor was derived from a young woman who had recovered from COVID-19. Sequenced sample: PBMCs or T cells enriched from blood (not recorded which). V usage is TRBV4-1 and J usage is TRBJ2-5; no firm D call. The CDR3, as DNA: TGCGCCAGCAGCCAAGAGTTCATTTACCAAGAGACCCAGTACTTC. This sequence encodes CASSQEFIYQETQYF.